This T cell receptor beta chain was found in a study of monozygotic twins with inflammatory bowel disease. CDR1 is SEHNR, CDR2 FQNEAQ, per germline (reference sequence). The CDR3 contains 15 residues. TCRdb re-called the 5' RACE reads, yielding one record per CDR3 amino acid sequence without DNA. The data show about 99,000 distinct CDR3 sequences, and the top ten clones hold approximately 2%. The sequenced sample was blood. The V call is TRBV7-9, the J call TRBJ1-6; checking the TCRdb D call of TRBD1 is not possible without DNA. This TCR was sampled from a human donor with ulcerative colitis or Crohn's disease, or a healthy co-twin of an affected twin (not recorded which). CDR3 sequence reads: CASSLVGGTNSPLHF.